Below, 18 T cell receptor beta chains from the same sample are listed, as sequenced in a study of metastatic and nonmetastatic thyroid tumors. Thyroid surgery was performed in patients who had received no treatment beforehand. TCRdb reanalyzed the PCR reads with MiXCR. The sample has tens of thousands of clones, around 43% seen once. Specimen: tumor tissue. Every receptor here comes from a male donor with papillary thyroid cancer or a benign thyroid nodule (not recorded which). Some clones in this sample may be carry-over from other donors' samples.

The CDR3 reads CASSLDLAGINEQFF. In DNA, the CDR3 is TGTGCCAGCAGCTTGGATTTGGCAGGCATCAATGAGCAGTTCTTC. J is TRBJ2-1 and V is TRBV5-4; D ambiguous. Between the trimmed V and J ends, which lost 0 bases and 6 bases, there was a span of 13 bases. The CDR3 has 15 residues. Germline assignment: CDR1 SGHNT and CDR2 YYREEE (reference sequence).

The chain combines TRBV4-3 with TRBJ2-7, with a possible D match to TRBD2 (6 bases). The CDR3 covers 15 residues. Deletions cut 1 base from V and 0 bases from J, with 10 bases between. Germline V CDR1 and CDR2: LGHNA, YSLEER. CDR3 DNA sequence: TGCGCCAGCAGCCAAGGGCACGGGGGCTCCTACGAGCAGTACTTC. Translating gives CASSQGHGGSYEQYF.

This clone was picked up many times. Since the CDR3 does not end with the conserved phenylalanine or tryptophan, this likely comes from a read error. The gene calls are TRBV27 and TRBJ1-1; D remains ambiguous. CDR3 length: 14 residues. Germline V gives CDR1 MNHEY, CDR2 SMNVEV (reference sequence). Between the trimmed V and J ends, which lost 6 bases and 4 bases, there was a span of 15 bases. CDR3 sequence (DNA): TGTGCCAGCAGGGTTTCGTTCGGAAGCACTGAAGCTTTCTCT. Translation gives CASRVSFGSTEAFS.

V and J are TRBV5-1 and TRBJ2-1; D might be TRBD2 (6 bases). The V gene's germline CDR1 is SGHRS and CDR2 YFSETQ. V was trimmed by 4 bases and J by 4 bases, leaving 18 bases between them. The CDR3 loop spans 16 amino acids. CDR3: CASSRDWDTRYNEQFF. CDR3 DNA: TGCGCCAGCAGCCGGGACTGGGATACGAGATACAATGAGCAGTTCTTC.

The chain links TRBV9 to TRBJ2-3; TRBD1 matches 8 bases. Per the germline V gene, CDR1 is SGDLS and CDR2 is YYNGEE. Trimming at V came to 2 bases and at J to 6 bases, leaving 8 bases not matched to a gene. The CDR3 length is 15 residues. For the CDR3, the DNA is TGTGCCAGCAGCGTCCAGGACAGGGTTAGTGATACGCAGTATTTT. It codes for CASSVQDRVSDTQYF.

The chain joins TRBV18 to TRBJ1-2; D is possibly TRBD1 (5 bases). Trimming took off 1 base at V and 8 bases at J, with 14 bases between the two ends. The CDR3 spans 14 residues. Germline CDR1 reads KGHSH; CDR2 reads LQKENI. This CDR3 reads CASSPRGGTGGYTF. In nucleotides, the CDR3 is TGTGCCAGCTCACCACGGGGTGGGACCGGCGGCTACACCTTC.

The chain couples TRBV5-1 to TRBJ2-2; TRBD1 matches 11 bases. The length of the CDR3 is 18 residues. Germline V gene sequence: CDR1 SGHRS, CDR2 YFSETQ. V gave up 1 base and J gave up 1 base; unmatched junction bases: 6. The CDR3 reads CASSLSGTGGMNTGELFF. CDR3 nucleotide sequence: TGCGCCAGCAGCTTGTCTGGGACAGGGGGGATGAACACCGGGGAGCTGTTTTTT.

There are a few counts of this clone. The V call is TRBV6-1, the J call TRBJ1-6; 7 bases line up with TRBD1. Trimming removed 5 bases from V and 10 bases from J; junction bases left unmatched: 8. The CDR3 length is 14 residues. CDR1 and CDR2 from the germline V gene are MNHNS and SASEGT. CDR3 protein: CASSPNEGGSPLHF. DNA of the CDR3: TGTGCCAGCAGTCCGAACGAAGGGGGCTCACCCCTCCACTTT.

There are a few counts of this clone. The chain has TRBV30 and TRBJ2-7; the match to TRBD2 covers 15 bases. The CDR3 covers 16 residues. CDR1 is GTSNPN and CDR2 is SVGIG in the germline V gene (reference sequence). V gave up 5 bases and J gave up 1 base; unmatched junction bases: 6. The CDR3 is CAWGTGTSGRSYEQYF. As DNA, the CDR3 is TGTGCCTGGGGTACAGGGACTAGCGGGAGGTCCTACGAGCAGTACTTC.

This clone was found once. V is TRBV4-3 and J is TRBJ2-7; possible D gene TRBD2, 5 bases. Germline-derived CDR1 and CDR2 are LGHNA and YSLEER. The CDR3 runs to 15 residues. V lost 0 bases, J lost 2 bases, and 11 bases lay in between. CDR3 amino acids: CASSQDLGGAYEQYF. DNA of the CDR3: TGCGCCAGCAGCCAAGATCTAGGAGGAGCCTACGAGCAGTACTTC.

A few counts support this clone. The chain uses TRBV15 and TRBJ2-7; D call uncertain. This CDR3 region has 13 residues. Between the trimmed V and J ends, which lost 10 bases and 1 base, there was a span of 14 bases. Germline CDR1 and CDR2: LNHNV and YYDKDF (reference sequence). This CDR3 is CASGVDRSYEQYF. As DNA, the CDR3 is TGTGCCAGTGGGGTTGACCGTTCCTACGAGCAGTACTTC.

V usage is TRBV11-1 and J usage is TRBJ2-1; TRBD2 is a possible D gene (5 bases). This CDR3 has 15 residues. V was trimmed by 4 bases and J by 6 bases, leaving 16 bases between them. Germline V gene lookup returns CDR1 SGHAT and CDR2 FQDESV (reference sequence). CDR3 coding DNA: TGTGCCAGCAGCTCAGGACTCGTCGGCCCCAATGAGCAGTTCTTC. The encoded protein is CASSSGLVGPNEQFF.

The chain is built from TRBV11-1 and TRBJ2-1, with 13 bases identical to TRBD2. Per the germline V gene, CDR1 is SGHAT and CDR2 is FQDESV (reference sequence). V shed 5 bases and J 6 bases; nucleotides not matched to a gene: 10. The CDR3 length is 17 residues. DNA of the CDR3: TGTGCCAGCAGCAAACCGATCGGGACTAGCGGGGCCAATGAGCAGTTCTTC. Its translation: CASSKPIGTSGANEQFF.

The CDR3 DNA is TGTGCCAGCAGCTTATTAGTCCCCACCCGCTCCTACAATGAGCAGTTCTTC. Protein product: CASSLLVPTRSYNEQFF. The chain couples TRBV7-8 to TRBJ2-1; D uncertain. This CDR3 spans 17 amino acids. The germline V and J ends were trimmed by 2 bases and 0 bases, with 14 bases remaining between them. Germline V gene lookup returns CDR1 SGHVS and CDR2 FQNEAQ.

The CDR3 DNA sequence: TGTGCCACCTCTCGGGGCGGACTGAGCCAAGAGACCCAGTACTTC. This sequence encodes CATSRGGLSQETQYF. The chain has TRBV6-1 and TRBJ2-5; D may match TRBD1 or TRBD2 (5 bases each). V lost 10 bases to trimming and J lost 1 base, with 19 bases between them. The CDR3 runs to 15 residues. Germline lookup yields CDR1 MNHNS and CDR2 SASEGT.

V and J are TRBV4-1 and TRBJ2-1; 8 nucleotides match TRBD2. The CDR3 runs 16 residues. Germline trimming cut 0 bases from V and 7 bases from J; bases unmatched to any gene: 8. The germline V gene encodes CDR1 MGHRA and CDR2 YSYEKL. CDR3 nucleotide sequence: TGCGCCAGCAGCCAAGAGGCCACTAGCGGCCTTAATGAGCAGTTCTTC. Translating it yields CASSQEATSGLNEQFF.

The chain links TRBV29-1 to TRBJ1-1; D not resolved. This CDR3 contains 14 residues. Trimming pared 7 bases from V and 0 bases from J, leaving 15 bases between. Per germline, CDR1 SQVTM and CDR2 ANQGSEA. CDR3 loop: CSGGPGRLNTEAFF. The CDR3 nucleotides are TGCAGCGGAGGACCCGGACGGTTGAACACTGAAGCTTTCTTT. The full variable domain, with the rest looked up from reference TRBV29-1 and TRBJ1-1, is SAVISQKPSRDICQRGTSLTIQCQVDSQVTMMFWYRQQPGQSLTLIATANQGSEATYESGFVIDKFPISRPNLTFSTLTVSNMSPEDSSIYLCSGGPGRLNTEAFFGQGTRLTVV.

The chain uses TRBV11-2 and TRBJ2-1; 7 bases agree with TRBD2. The CDR3 has 16 residues. With 5 bases clipped from V and 6 bases from J, the junction kept 13 bases outside the gene matches. Germline assignment: CDR1 SGHAT and CDR2 FQNNGV. CDR3: CASSPLGSGDANEQFF. DNA for the CDR3: TGTGCCAGCAGCCCTTTAGGGAGCGGGGACGCCAATGAGCAGTTCTTC.